These 32 T cell receptor beta chains were all obtained from the same sample, sequenced in a study of OX40 agonist ivuxolimab in advanced cancers. Profiling relied on immunoSEQ multiplex PCR, and the TCRdb table lists in-frame clones only, not all of them. This sample has about 66,000 clones, with around four fifths found just once. The material sequenced was CD4+ or CD8+ T cells sorted from blood, taken in a trial of the OX40 agonist ivuxolimab. The receptors originated from an adult with an advanced solid tumor such as melanoma, head and neck, liver or kidney cancer.

CDR3 nucleotides: TGCGCCAGCAGCTATGCCAACCCGGGACTAGCGGGTCAAGAGACCCAGTACTTC. Its translation: CASSYANPGLAGQETQYF. The rearrangement uses TRBV5-1 and TRBJ2-5, with TRBD2 matching 12 bases. There are 18 residues in the CDR3. V shed 3 bases, J shed 2 bases, and the junction held 11 bases outside the gene matches. In germline, CDR1 is SGHRS, CDR2 YFSETQ.

The V call is TRBV10-3, the J call TRBJ2-7; 8 nucleotides line up with TRBD1. The V and J ends lost 2 bases and 6 bases, in that order; junction bases with no gene match: 9. Germline V gives CDR1 ENHRY, CDR2 SYGVKD. The CDR3 is 15 amino acids. Here the CDR3 reads CAISEQGAVGREQYF. CDR3 coding DNA: TGTGCCATCAGTGAGCAGGGGGCAGTTGGTCGCGAGCAGTACTTC.

The CDR3: CASSISPSGVTSDEQFF. The CDR3 nucleotides are TGTGCCAGTAGTATATCCCCTAGCGGGGTCACCTCGGATGAGCAGTTCTTC. The chain is built from TRBV19 and TRBJ2-1, with 9 nucleotides matching TRBD2. This CDR3 is built from 17 residues. J was trimmed by 8 bases and V by 2 bases; bases with no gene match: 13. Germline CDR1 LNHDA, CDR2 SQIVND (reference sequence). Together with reference TRBV19 and TRBJ2-1, the CDR3 gives the full variable domain: DGGITQSPKYLFRKEGQNVTLSCEQNLNHDAMYWYRQDPGQGLRLIYYSQIVNDFQKGDIAEGYSVSREKKESFPLTVTSAQKNPTAFYLCASSISPSGVTSDEQFFGPGTRLTVL.

The rearrangement uses TRBV15 and TRBJ2-5; D may be TRBD2 (7 bases). The CDR3 has 15 residues. With 5 bases removed from V and 5 bases from J, the gap between germline ends came to 18 bases. Per the germline V gene, CDR1 is LNHNV and CDR2 is YYDKDF (reference sequence). The CDR3 is CATSGDKRGPETQYF. The CDR3 nucleotides are TGTGCCACCAGCGGGGACAAGCGGGGCCCCGAGACCCAGTACTTC.

This chain joins TRBV19 and TRBJ2-7; 7 bases fit TRBD1. Germline trimming cut 10 bases from V and 3 bases from J; bases unmatched to any gene: 9. In germline, CDR1 is LNHDA, CDR2 SQIVND (reference sequence). There are 13 residues in the CDR3. CDR3 coding DNA: TGTGCCACAAACAGGGGTGGGGACTACGAGCAGTACTTC. Translation: CATNRGGDYEQYF.

The count of this clone is one. The chain has TRBV5-1 and TRBJ2-5; D gene uncertain. The CDR3 covers 14 residues. The germline V gene encodes CDR1 SGHRS and CDR2 YFSETQ. The V end was cut by 0 bases, the J end by 3 bases, with 9 bases between. Written as DNA, the CDR3 is TGCGCCAGCAGCTTGGTGGCAGCAAAAGAGACCCAGTACTTC. Its translation: CASSLVAAKETQYF.

The V and J genes are TRBV30 and TRBJ1-3; D ambiguous. The CDR3 contains 13 residues. Germline assignment: CDR1 GTSNPN and CDR2 SVGIG (reference sequence). Trimming left V 2 bases short and J 1 base short, with 6 bases between. CDR3 DNA: TGTGCCTGGAGTATCGATTCTGGAAACACCATATATTTT. It translates to CAWSIDSGNTIYF.

The J gene is TRBJ2-3, the V gene TRBV10-3, with D perhaps TRBD2 (5 bases). CDR3 length: 15 residues. The germline gives CDR1 ENHRY, CDR2 SYGVKD. Deletions cut 8 bases from V and 4 bases from J, with 19 bases between. The CDR3 DNA follows: TGTGCCATCGCTCTGTCTAGCCCCGGGGCAGATACGCAGTATTTT. This codes for CAIALSSPGADTQYF.

The chain links TRBV19 to TRBJ1-5; D is ambiguous. The CDR3 length is 16 residues. In germline, CDR1 is LNHDA, CDR2 SQIVND (reference sequence). V lost 4 bases and J lost 0, with 13 bases in between. The CDR3 DNA reads TGTGCCAGTAGTAGGGTGGGAGGGAGTAGCAATCAGCCCCAGCATTTT. Protein: CASSRVGGSSNQPQHF.

The chain combines TRBV12-5 with TRBJ1-1, with a tentative D call TRBD1 (6 bases). CDR1 and CDR2 (germline): LGHNT, FRNRAP. The CDR3 is made up of 18 amino acids. V was cut by 5 bases and J by 0 bases, with 22 bases left in between. In DNA, the CDR3 is TGTGCTAGTGGTCCACGTGGGGCAGGGACAATTATGAACACTGAAGCTTTCTTT. Translation: CASGPRGAGTIMNTEAFF.

V is TRBV5-4 and J is TRBJ1-5; tentatively, D is TRBD1 (6 bases). V lost 3 bases, J lost 4 bases, and 14 bases lay in between. The germline V gene encodes CDR1 SGHNT and CDR2 YYREEE (reference sequence). The CDR3 consists of 15 residues. This chain's CDR3 is CASSYEGGRNQPQHF. The CDR3 DNA reads TGTGCCAGCAGCTATGAGGGGGGACGGAATCAGCCCCAGCATTTT.

The CDR3, as DNA: TGTGCCAGCGGGAGTCTACAGTACGAGCAGTACTTC. Translation: CASGSLQYEQYF. The chain uses TRBV7-9 and TRBJ2-7; possible D gene TRBD2, 5 bases. Germline V gene sequence: CDR1 SEHNR, CDR2 FQNEAQ (reference sequence). V lost 8 bases and J 4 bases, leaving 12 bases between the germline ends. The CDR3 sequence is 12 residues long.

The chain is built from TRBV7-6 and TRBJ1-2, with D possibly TRBD1 on 5 matching bases. This CDR3 is 12 amino acids long. V was trimmed by 5 bases and J by 8 bases, leaving 12 bases between them. Germline CDR1 SGHVS, CDR2 FNYEAQ. The CDR3 region is CASSPRDGGYTF. CDR3 DNA sequence: TGTGCCAGCAGCCCACGGGACGGGGGCTACACCTTC.

The DNA for the CDR3 is TGTGCCAGCAGCTTAGATTGGGGGACTAGCGGGAGAAGGACCGGGGAGCTGTTTTTT. Its protein product is CASSLDWGTSGRRTGELFF. The rearrangement joins TRBV11-3 to TRBJ2-2; 14 bases agree with TRBD2. Germline V CDR1 and CDR2: SGHNT, YENEEA. This CDR3 has 19 amino acids. V lost 0 bases to trimming and J lost 5 bases; unmatched junction nucleotides: 8.

This clone was recorded a few times. The chain couples TRBV7-2 to TRBJ2-1; 10 bases map to TRBD1. The CDR3 has 15 residues. Germline CDR1 reads SGHTA; CDR2 reads FQGNSA. The V gene end was trimmed by 2 bases and the J gene end by 5 bases; junction bases not matched to a gene: 3. CDR3: CASSLQDRGNNEQFF. CDR3 bases: TGTGCCAGCAGCTTACAGGACAGGGGGAACAATGAGCAGTTCTTC.

V usage is TRBV2 and J usage is TRBJ2-1; perhaps TRBD2 as D (6 bases). The germline V gene has CDR1 SNHLY and CDR2 FYNNEI. Trimming pared 3 bases from V and 1 base from J, leaving 10 bases between. The CDR3 loop spans 15 amino acids. CDR3 nucleotides: TGTGCCAGCAGTGACCTTCGGGGGTCCTACAATGAGCAGTTCTTC. Protein: CASSDLRGSYNEQFF. The whole variable domain, remainder taken from reference TRBV2 and TRBJ2-1, is EPEVTQTPSHQVTQMGQEVILRCVPISNHLYFYWYRQILGQKVEFLVSFYNNEISEKSEIFDDQFSVERPDGSNFTLKIRSTKLEDSAMYFCASSDLRGSYNEQFFGPGTRLTVL.

This sequence joins TRBV29-1 and TRBJ1-4; D remains unclear. The CDR3 is made up of 11 amino acids. Germline CDR1 reads SQVTM; CDR2 reads ANQGSEA. Trimming cost V 4 bases and J 8 bases, with 8 bases left between them. CDR3 sequence: CSVGEREKLFF. In DNA, the CDR3 is TGCAGCGTTGGGGAGCGCGAAAAACTGTTTTTT. Full variable domain (missing parts from reference TRBV29-1 and TRBJ1-4): SAVISQKPSRDICQRGTSLTIQCQVDSQVTMMFWYRQQPGQSLTLIATANQGSEATYESGFVIDKFPISRPNLTFSTLTVSNMSPEDSSIYLCSVGEREKLFFGSGTQLSVL.

The CDR3 coding sequence is TGTGCCAGCAGTTTACCGGACAGGGAGGATGGCTACACCTTC. This codes for CASSLPDREDGYTF. The rearrangement links TRBV27 to TRBJ1-2, with TRBD1 identical over 8 bases. V shed 2 bases, J shed 6 bases, and the junction held 5 bases outside the gene matches. The CDR3 has 14 residues. In germline, CDR1 is MNHEY, CDR2 SMNVEV (reference sequence).

The genes are TRBV5-1 and TRBJ1-2, with D possibly TRBD1 on 5 matching bases. This CDR3 spans 12 amino acids. V lost 6 bases and J 10 bases, leaving 16 bases between the germline ends. Germline V gene sequence: CDR1 SGHRS, CDR2 YFSETQ. The CDR3 loop reads CASTQGSIDYTF. The CDR3 nucleotides are TGCGCCAGCACTCAGGGTTCTATTGACTACACCTTC.

The V call is TRBV6-4, the J call TRBJ1-2, with unresolved D. The V gene's germline CDR1 is MRHNA and CDR2 SNTAGT. V gave up 2 bases and J gave up 2 bases, with 3 bases separating them. The CDR3 is 12 amino acids. CDR3 amino acids: CASSDRNYGYTF. CDR3 in DNA: TGTGCCAGCAGTGACAGAAACTATGGCTACACCTTC.

This chain links TRBV19 with TRBJ2-1; D may match TRBD1 or TRBD2 (5 bases each). Looked up from germline, CDR1 is LNHDA and CDR2 is SQIVND (reference sequence). The CDR3 covers 14 residues. Trimming removed 6 bases at V and 3 bases at J, with 12 bases between. The CDR3 bases are TGTGCCAGTAGCCGGGGCCCGGTCTACAATGAGCAGTTCTTC. Protein sequence: CASSRGPVYNEQFF. The complete variable domain, with remaining parts taken from reference TRBV19 and TRBJ2-1, reads DGGITQSPKYLFRKEGQNVTLSCEQNLNHDAMYWYRQDPGQGLRLIYYSQIVNDFQKGDIAEGYSVSREKKESFPLTVTSAQKNPTAFYLCASSRGPVYNEQFFGPGTRLTVL.

This chain connects TRBV5-4 to TRBJ1-2; D not certain. Trimming cost V 5 bases and J 1 base, with 15 bases left between them. CDR3 length: 15 residues. Germline CDR1 and CDR2: SGHNT and YYREEE (reference sequence). The CDR3 here is CASRLRLQVNYGYTF. The CDR3 nucleotides are TGTGCCAGCAGACTCCGCCTCCAGGTTAACTATGGCTACACCTTC.

This clone came up once. This CDR3 reads CASSFGQGNEQYF. Written as DNA, the CDR3 is TGTGCCAGCAGTTTTGGACAGGGTAACGAGCAGTACTTC. This chain joins TRBV27 and TRBJ2-7; 8 bases are a match to TRBD1. The CDR3 is 13 amino acids. Germline V CDR1 and CDR2: MNHEY, SMNVEV (reference sequence). J gave up 5 bases and V 3 bases, and 3 bases lay outside the gene matches.

The J gene is TRBJ1-5, the V gene TRBV7-2; tentative D call: TRBD1 (5 bases). Germline loops: CDR1 SGHTA, CDR2 FQGNSA. The V end was cut by 1 base, the J end by 5 bases, with 9 bases between. This CDR3 region has 14 residues. CDR3 region: CASSLVGEDQPQHF. For the CDR3, the DNA is TGTGCCAGCAGCTTAGTAGGGGAGGATCAGCCCCAGCATTTT.

The chain is built from TRBV9 and TRBJ2-1, with 8 bases aligning to TRBD2. Trimming took 4 bases from V and 1 from J; bases not matched to a gene: 4. CDR3 length equals 15 residues. The germline gives CDR1 SGDLS, CDR2 YYNGEE. The CDR3 loop reads CASSPAGVSYNEQFF. The CDR3 coding sequence is TGTGCCAGCAGCCCAGCGGGAGTGTCCTACAATGAGCAGTTCTTC.

The J gene is TRBJ2-2, the V gene TRBV19; TRBD1 is a possible D gene (5 bases). Trimming removed 3 bases from V and 1 base from J, with 9 bases in between. The CDR3 consists of 15 residues. The germline CDR1 and CDR2 sequences are LNHDA and SQIVND (reference sequence). The CDR3: CASSMFGQNTGELFF. CDR3 bases: TGTGCCAGTAGTATGTTTGGACAGAACACCGGGGAGCTGTTTTTT.

V and J are TRBV5-1 and TRBJ2-7, with a possible D match to TRBD1 (5 bases). CDR1 SGHRS and CDR2 YFSETQ come from the germline V gene. This CDR3 region has 16 residues. The V end was cut by 1 base, the J end by 9 bases, with 23 bases between. The CDR3 nucleotides read TGCGCCAGCAGCTTGACAGGCGACCCCGCCATGCCTGTGCAGTACTTC. This gives the protein CASSLTGDPAMPVQYF.

The chain has TRBV6-1 and TRBJ2-7; weak D call: TRBD2 (7 bases). This CDR3 region has 16 residues. CDR1 MNHNS and CDR2 SASEGT come from the germline V gene. Trimming cost V 0 bases and J 3 bases, with 15 bases left between them. This chain's CDR3 is CASSEALRGANYEQYF. The CDR3 DNA reads as TGTGCCAGCAGTGAAGCGCTTCGGGGGGCGAACTACGAGCAGTACTTC.

Note on this clone: In the same sample, other DNA sequences code for this CDR3. This chain links TRBV7-8 with TRBJ2-5, with 11 bases identical to TRBD1. From germline, CDR1 is SGHVS and CDR2 FQNEAQ. The CDR3 is 13 residues long. The trim removed 5 bases at V and 5 bases at J, leaving 1 base unmatched. The CDR3 DNA follows: TGTGCCAGCAGCAGGGACAGGGGGGAGACCCAGTACTTC. This encodes CASSRDRGETQYF.

The chain combines TRBV5-4 with TRBJ1-3; 7 positions match TRBD1. The CDR3 is 16 residues long. The V and J ends lost 4 bases and 0 bases, in that order; junction bases with no gene match: 7. The germline V gene encodes CDR1 SGHNT and CDR2 YYREEE (reference sequence). The CDR3 loop is CASSEGQQRSGNTIYF. Here the CDR3 DNA reads TGTGCCAGCAGCGAGGGACAGCAACGCTCTGGAAACACCATATATTTT. The complete variable domain, with remaining parts taken from reference TRBV5-4 and TRBJ1-3, reads ETGVTQSPTHLIKTRGQQVTLRCSSQSGHNTVSWYQQALGQGPQFIFQYYREEENGRGNFPPRFSGLQFPNYSSELNVNALELDDSALYLCASSEGQQRSGNTIYFGEGSWLTVV.

This clone has a handful of counts. The V gene is TRBV7-9, the J gene TRBJ1-5, with 8 bases aligning to TRBD1. Germline loops: CDR1 SEHNR, CDR2 FQNEAQ (reference sequence). The V segment lost 5 bases and the J segment 7 bases; nucleotides outside the gene matches: 16. This CDR3 has 17 residues. The CDR3 sequence is CASSAGYRRGLRQPQHF. CDR3 bases: TGTGCCAGCAGCGCAGGATACCGCAGGGGGCTAAGACAGCCCCAGCATTTT.

The V gene is TRBV27, the J gene TRBJ1-2, with no clear D. Deletions cut 1 base from V and 6 bases from J, with 12 bases between. Germline values: CDR1 MNHEY, CDR2 SMNVEV (reference sequence). This CDR3 is 14 amino acids long. The DNA for the CDR3 is TGTGCCAGCAGTTTATTAGGAGGCACGGATGGCTACACCTTC. Amino acids: CASSLLGGTDGYTF.